The 28 T cell receptor beta chains reported below all come from one sample, sequenced in a study of shared clonotypes between healthy human individuals. This table comes from immunoSEQ multiplex PCR, and its TCRdb copy is limited to in-frame clones, with some not included. The sample yields some 2.1 million clones, about 95% seen once. Sequenced: naive CD4+ T cells sorted from blood. The subset here: CD45RA+ positively selected. These receptors all stem from a man younger than 35 in good health.

In the case of this clone: One end of the junction varies from germline; a read error may be responsible. V usage is TRBV6-1 and J usage is TRBJ1-2; 10 nucleotides match TRBD1. This CDR3 spans 16 amino acids. Per germline, CDR1 MNHNS and CDR2 SASEGT. The CDR3 region has the DNA TGTGCCAGCAGTCAAGCCCTGACAGGGGGCGTCTATGGCTACACCTTC. Amino acids: CASSQALTGGVYGYTF.

The rearrangement joins TRBV6-5 to TRBJ2-7; tentatively, D is TRBD2 (5 bases). The CDR3 loop spans 13 amino acids. Between the trimmed V and J ends, which lost 6 bases and 2 bases, there was a span of 11 bases. CDR1 MNHEY and CDR2 SVGAGI come from the germline V gene. CDR3 nucleotides: TGTGCCAGCAGACGGGCCGGGACCTACGAGCAGTACTTC. Residues: CASRRAGTYEQYF.

This chain joins TRBV25-1 and TRBJ1-6; D remains unclear. Trimming cost V 2 bases and J 2 bases, with 10 bases left between them. The germline V gene encodes CDR1 MGHDK and CDR2 SYGVNS. The CDR3 totals 16 residues. The chain's CDR3 is CASSEAGRAYNSPLHF. In DNA, the CDR3 is TGTGCCAGCAGTGAAGCTGGAAGAGCCTATAATTCACCCCTCCACTTT.

This clone was picked up one time. The chain joins TRBV30 to TRBJ2-3; the D gene is possibly TRBD1 (6 bases). The V end was cut by 2 bases, the J end by 2 bases, with 11 bases between. The CDR3 sequence is 14 residues long. Germline V gene sequence: CDR1 GTSNPN, CDR2 SVGIG (reference sequence). The CDR3 bases are TGTGCCTGGAGTAAGGGGGAATTCACAGATACGCAGTATTTT. Protein: CAWSKGEFTDTQYF. The full variable domain, with the rest looked up from reference TRBV30 and TRBJ2-3, is SQTIHQWPATLVQPVGSPLSLECTVEGTSNPNLYWYRQAAGRGLQLLFYSVGIGQISSEVPQNLSASRPQDRQFILSSKKLLLSDSGFYLCAWSKGEFTDTQYFGPGTRLTVL.

The chain recombines TRBV6-6 with TRBJ1-4; D is ambiguous. Germline CDR1 MNHNY, CDR2 SVGAGI (reference sequence). The CDR3 has 13 residues. V was trimmed by 2 bases and J by 8 bases, leaving 9 bases between them. The CDR3 sequence: CASSYGLGEKLFF. In DNA form, the CDR3 reads TGTGCCAGCAGTTACGGCCTTGGGGAAAAACTGTTTTTT.

The V gene is TRBV5-1, the J gene TRBJ2-1; 12 bases are a match to TRBD2. This CDR3 region has 14 residues. Germline V gene lookup returns CDR1 SGHRS and CDR2 YFSETQ. V shed 5 bases and J 10 bases; nucleotides not matched to a gene: 7. CDR3: CASSELAGGKEQFF. CDR3 bases: TGCGCCAGCAGTGAACTAGCGGGGGGAAAGGAGCAGTTCTTC.

The V call is TRBV7-2, the J call TRBJ2-7; TRBD2 aligns across 8 bases. The germline gives CDR1 SGHTA, CDR2 FQGNSA. J was trimmed by 7 bases and V by 4 bases; bases with no gene match: 12. This CDR3 has 15 residues. In nucleotides, the CDR3 is TGTGCCAGCAGCTCACCCGGGACTAGTCCAAGAGAGCAGTACTTC. Its translation: CASSSPGTSPREQYF.

This clone came up once. The V call is TRBV5-1, the J call TRBJ2-1, with 7 bases aligning to TRBD2. The V segment lost 0 bases and the J segment 0 bases; nucleotides outside the gene matches: 3. Germline values: CDR1 SGHRS, CDR2 YFSETQ. The CDR3 covers 16 residues. CDR3 in DNA: TGCGCCAGCAGCTTGGTGGGGGAGGGCTCCTACAATGAGCAGTTCTTC. It specifies CASSLVGEGSYNEQFF.

The chain uses TRBV11-2 and TRBJ1-6; no clear D. V gave up 3 bases and J gave up 8 bases, with 17 bases separating them. This CDR3 contains 16 residues. The germline gives CDR1 SGHAT, CDR2 FQNNGV. Here the CDR3 DNA reads TGTGCCAGCAGCTTGTCAGTCAGAAGCAACTATTCACCCCTCCACTTT. It specifies CASSLSVRSNYSPLHF.

V gene TRBV6-1 combines with J gene TRBJ1-5, with D possibly being TRBD1 (5 bases). V lost 3 bases and J lost 1, with 13 bases in between. Looked up from germline, CDR1 is MNHNS and CDR2 is SASEGT. The CDR3 extends over 16 amino acids. The CDR3 nucleotides are TGTGCCAGCAGTGACGAGACGGGGGTCAGCAATCAGCCCCAGCATTTT. Its protein product is CASSDETGVSNQPQHF.

V is TRBV7-2 and J is TRBJ2-7; 7 nucleotides align to TRBD1. CDR1 and CDR2 from the germline V gene are SGHTA and FQGNSA. The CDR3 runs to 16 residues. Germline trimming cut 0 bases from V and 6 bases from J; bases unmatched to any gene: 11. As DNA, the CDR3 is TGTGCCAGCAGCTTAGCGACCCCCGGAACAGGGGCCGAGCAGTACTTC. This gives the protein CASSLATPGTGAEQYF.

The genes are TRBV19 and TRBJ1-3, with D possibly TRBD1 on 5 matching bases. Trimming removed 2 bases from V and 3 bases from J, with 8 bases in between. Germline V lookup: CDR1 LNHDA, CDR2 SQIVND (reference sequence). The CDR3 sequence is 14 residues long. The CDR3 DNA reads as TGTGCCAGTAGTATAATGGGGCATGGAAACACCATATATTTT. Its protein product is CASSIMGHGNTIYF.

This rearrangement joins TRBV15 to TRBJ1-4; D is perhaps TRBD1 (6 bases). The CDR3 runs to 13 residues. Germline CDR1 reads LNHNV; CDR2 reads YYDKDF (reference sequence). Trimming shortened V by 3 bases and J by 8 bases, and 10 bases separated the two germline ends. CDR3 residues: CATSRPRGEKLFF. Written as DNA, the CDR3 is TGTGCCACCAGCAGGCCGAGGGGGGAAAAACTGTTTTTT.

This sequence joins TRBV2 and TRBJ1-1; 11 nucleotides align to TRBD1. The CDR3 loop spans 16 amino acids. V shed 6 bases, J shed 5 bases, and the junction held 11 bases outside the gene matches. Germline V gives CDR1 SNHLY, CDR2 FYNNEI. The CDR3 region is CASSVYRDRGTTEAFF. DNA of the CDR3: TGTGCCAGCAGCGTATACCGGGACAGGGGGACGACTGAAGCTTTCTTT. The full variable domain, rest sourced from reference TRBV2 and TRBJ1-1, is EPEVTQTPSHQVTQMGQEVILRCVPISNHLYFYWYRQILGQKVEFLVSFYNNEISEKSEIFDDQFSVERPDGSNFTLKIRSTKLEDSAMYFCASSVYRDRGTTEAFFGQGTRLTVV.

The rearrangement links TRBV5-8 to TRBJ1-2, with D unclear. This CDR3 comprises 14 residues. The ends were cut back, 1 base at V and 2 bases at J, with 9 bases in the middle. Looked up from germline, CDR1 is SGHTS and CDR2 is YDEGEE. The CDR3: CASSLIGRNYGYTF. Here the CDR3 DNA reads TGTGCCAGCAGCTTGATAGGACGGAACTATGGCTACACCTTC.

V and J are TRBV5-6 and TRBJ1-6; D is uncertain. Germline CDR1 and CDR2: SGHDT and YYEEEE. V dropped 0 bases and J dropped 0 bases, with 4 bases sitting between them. The length of the CDR3 is 15 residues. CDR3 region: CASSLVNSYNSPLHF. CDR3 nucleotide sequence: TGTGCCAGCAGCTTGGTTAACTCCTATAATTCACCCCTCCACTTT.

The chain carries TRBV13 and TRBJ1-2; D call uncertain. The V gene's germline CDR1 is PRHDT and CDR2 FYEKMQ (reference sequence). The CDR3 is made up of 15 amino acids. V was clipped by 1 base and J by 6 bases, with 15 bases between them. Here the CDR3 reads CASSLDAGATHGYTF. CDR3 sequence (DNA): TGTGCCAGCAGCTTAGACGCGGGAGCTACCCATGGCTACACCTTC.

As regards this clone: Different DNA sequences within this sample yield the same CDR3. The rearrangement uses TRBV2 and TRBJ2-7; no definite D call. V lost 3 bases, J lost 4 bases, and 4 bases lay in between. CDR1 is SNHLY, CDR2 FYNNEI, per germline. The CDR3 is 11 amino acids. In DNA, the CDR3 is TGTGCCAGCAGTGAGAGGTACGAGCAGTACTTC. This gives the protein CASSERYEQYF.

V gene TRBV11-2 combines with J gene TRBJ2-3; a weak D match, TRBD2 (6 bases). Germline-derived CDR1 and CDR2 are SGHAT and FQNNGV. CDR3 length equals 15 residues. Trimming took off 2 bases at V and 4 bases at J, with 13 bases between the two ends. The CDR3 nucleotides read TGTGCCAGCAGCTTATATGAGCGGGTACCAGATACGCAGTATTTT. Translated, it gives CASSLYERVPDTQYF.

The chain couples TRBV6-5 to TRBJ1-1; TRBD1 matches 9 bases. The ends lost 7 bases at V and 6 bases at J; junction bases unmatched: 9. The CDR3 is made up of 14 amino acids. Germline-derived CDR1 and CDR2 are MNHEY and SVGAGI. Written as DNA, the CDR3 is TGTGCCAGCACACAACAGGGGGCGGGGGCTGAAGCTTTCTTT. Its protein is CASTQQGAGAEAFF.

The gene calls are TRBV27 and TRBJ2-3, with no clear D. Germline CDR1 reads MNHEY; CDR2 reads SMNVEV (reference sequence). V shed 8 bases and J shed 0 bases, with 15 bases lying between them. The CDR3 has 15 residues. CDR3 sequence reads: CASRVGGVSTDTQYF. CDR3 nucleotides: TGTGCCAGCCGAGTTGGTGGCGTTAGCACAGATACGCAGTATTTT.

The chain combines TRBV18 with TRBJ1-2, with 7 positions matching TRBD1. Germline CDR1 and CDR2: KGHSH and LQKENI. After removal of 0 bases from V and 6 bases from J, the junction contained 10 bases not matched to a gene. This CDR3 comprises 16 residues. This CDR3 is CASSPPHNRQGDGYTF. CDR3 sequence (DNA): TGTGCCAGCTCACCACCGCACAATAGACAGGGCGATGGCTACACCTTC.

The chain joins TRBV9 to TRBJ1-6; D might be TRBD1 (6 bases). V lost 0 bases and J 7 bases, leaving 14 bases between the germline ends. Germline CDR1 SGDLS, CDR2 YYNGEE. The CDR3 is 16 amino acids. The CDR3 bases are TGTGCCAGCAGCGTAGATCTGTGGACAGAAAATTCACCCCTCCACTTT. Amino acids: CASSVDLWTENSPLHF.

The chain couples TRBV27 to TRBJ2-3; D may be TRBD2 (6 bases). Germline V gene data show CDR1 as MNHEY and CDR2 as SMNVEV (reference sequence). Trimming cost V 4 bases and J 0 bases, with 14 bases left between them. The CDR3 is made up of 16 amino acids. CDR3 nucleotide sequence: TGTGCCAGCAGTTCGCTGGGGAGCGGGAGCACAGATACGCAGTATTTT. It yields the protein CASSSLGSGSTDTQYF.

The rearrangement joins TRBV27 to TRBJ1-4; TRBD1 might be the D (5 bases). Germline V gene data show CDR1 as MNHEY and CDR2 as SMNVEV (reference sequence). The CDR3 runs to 15 residues. Trimming took off 5 bases at V and 8 bases at J, with 18 bases between the two ends. In DNA, the CDR3 is TGTGCCAGCAGTCGTGTAGGAGGGACGAACGAAAAACTGTTTTTT. This encodes CASSRVGGTNEKLFF.

This rearrangement joins TRBV4-1 to TRBJ1-5; D ambiguous. This CDR3 comprises 15 residues. The V gene's germline CDR1 is MGHRA and CDR2 YSYEKL. Trimming cost V 0 bases and J 3 bases, with 9 bases left between them. CDR3 nucleotide sequence: TGCGCCAGCAGCCAAGAGGGAAGGGCCAATCAGCCCCAGCATTTT. The encoded protein is CASSQEGRANQPQHF.

This clone has only a few counts. The same CDR3 can be traced to other DNA sequences in this sample. The chain combines TRBV10-3 with TRBJ1-4; maybe TRBD1 (5 bases). The CDR3 consists of 15 residues. Germline CDR1 ENHRY, CDR2 SYGVKD. The V and J ends lost 0 bases and 0 bases respectively, with 5 bases between them. CDR3 sequence (DNA): TGTGCCATCAGTGAGTCGGGGGCAACTAATGAAAAACTGTTTTTT. This codes for CAISESGATNEKLFF.

The genes are TRBV21-1 and TRBJ1-5; TRBD1 reflects the table's D call only, with no check against the DNA. TRBV21-1 is listed as a pseudogene. This CDR3 region has 15 residues. The CDR3 region is CASSTGAGSNQPQHF. CDR3 coding DNA: TGTGCCAGCAGCACTGGGGCCGGTAGCAATCAGCCCCAGCATTTT.